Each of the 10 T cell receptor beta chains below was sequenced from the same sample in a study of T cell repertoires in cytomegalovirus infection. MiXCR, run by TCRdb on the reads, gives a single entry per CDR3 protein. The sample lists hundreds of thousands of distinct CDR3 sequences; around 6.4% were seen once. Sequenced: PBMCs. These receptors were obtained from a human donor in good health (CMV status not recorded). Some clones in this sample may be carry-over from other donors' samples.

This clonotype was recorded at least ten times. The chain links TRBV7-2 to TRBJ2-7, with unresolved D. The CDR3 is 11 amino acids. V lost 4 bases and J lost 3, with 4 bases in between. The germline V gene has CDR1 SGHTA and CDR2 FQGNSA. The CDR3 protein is CASSSYYEQYF. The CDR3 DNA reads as TGTGCCAGCAGCTCCTACTACGAGCAGTACTTC.

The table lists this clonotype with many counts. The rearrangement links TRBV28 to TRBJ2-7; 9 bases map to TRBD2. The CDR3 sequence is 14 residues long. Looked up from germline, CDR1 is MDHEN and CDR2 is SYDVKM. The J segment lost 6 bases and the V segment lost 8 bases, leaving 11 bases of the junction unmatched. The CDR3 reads CASCSGGSKAEQYF. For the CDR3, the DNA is TGTGCCAGCTGTAGCGGGGGATCAAAAGCCGAGCAGTACTTC.

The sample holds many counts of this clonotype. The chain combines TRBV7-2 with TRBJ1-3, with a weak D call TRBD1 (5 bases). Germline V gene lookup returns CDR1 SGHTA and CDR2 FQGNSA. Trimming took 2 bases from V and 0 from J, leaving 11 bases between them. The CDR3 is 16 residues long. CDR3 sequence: CASSLPRQHSGNTIYF. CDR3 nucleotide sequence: TGTGCCAGCAGCTTACCTCGACAGCACTCTGGAAACACCATATATTTT.

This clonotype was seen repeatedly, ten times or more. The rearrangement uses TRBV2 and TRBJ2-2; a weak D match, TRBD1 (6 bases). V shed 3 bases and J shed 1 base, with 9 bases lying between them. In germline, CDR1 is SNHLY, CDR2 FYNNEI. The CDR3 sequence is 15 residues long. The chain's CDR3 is CASSEGRGNTGELFF. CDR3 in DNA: TGTGCCAGCAGTGAGGGCAGGGGGAACACCGGGGAGCTGTTTTTT.

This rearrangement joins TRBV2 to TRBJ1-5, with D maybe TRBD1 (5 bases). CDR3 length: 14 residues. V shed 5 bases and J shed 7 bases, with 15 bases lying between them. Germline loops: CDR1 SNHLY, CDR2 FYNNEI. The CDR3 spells CASSSQGLGQPQHF. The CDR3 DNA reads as TGTGCCAGCAGTTCGCAGGGTTTGGGGCAGCCCCAGCATTTT.

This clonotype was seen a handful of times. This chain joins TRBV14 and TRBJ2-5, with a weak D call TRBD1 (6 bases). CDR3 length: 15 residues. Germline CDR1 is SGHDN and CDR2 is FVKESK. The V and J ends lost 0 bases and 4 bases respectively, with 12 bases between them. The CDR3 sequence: CASSQDKTGLETQYF. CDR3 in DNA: TGTGCCAGCAGCCAAGATAAGACAGGACTAGAGACCCAGTACTTC.

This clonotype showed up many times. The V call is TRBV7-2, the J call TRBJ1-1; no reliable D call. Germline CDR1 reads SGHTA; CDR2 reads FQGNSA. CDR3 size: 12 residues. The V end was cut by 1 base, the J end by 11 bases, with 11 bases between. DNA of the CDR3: TGTGCCAGCAGCTTAGTCGGAGGGTCGGCTTTCTTT. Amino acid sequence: CASSLVGGSAFF.

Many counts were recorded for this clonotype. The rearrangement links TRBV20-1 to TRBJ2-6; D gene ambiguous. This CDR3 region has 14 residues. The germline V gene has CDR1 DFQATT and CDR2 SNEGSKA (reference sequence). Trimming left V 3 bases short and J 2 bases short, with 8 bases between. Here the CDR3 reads CSARAQPGANVLTF. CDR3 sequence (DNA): TGCAGTGCTAGGGCGCAGCCTGGGGCCAACGTCCTGACTTTC.

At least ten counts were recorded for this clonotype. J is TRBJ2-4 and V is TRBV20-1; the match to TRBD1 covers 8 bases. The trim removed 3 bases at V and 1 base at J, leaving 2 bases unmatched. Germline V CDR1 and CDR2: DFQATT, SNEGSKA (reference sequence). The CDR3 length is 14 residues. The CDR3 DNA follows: TGCAGTGCTAGGTGGACAGGGGCCAAAAACATTCAGTACTTC. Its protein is CSARWTGAKNIQYF.

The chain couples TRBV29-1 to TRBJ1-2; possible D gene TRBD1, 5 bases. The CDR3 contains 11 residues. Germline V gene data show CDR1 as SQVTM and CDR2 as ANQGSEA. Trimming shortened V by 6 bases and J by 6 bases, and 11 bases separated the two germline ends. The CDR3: CSVLGEDGYTF. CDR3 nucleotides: TGCAGCGTCCTAGGGGAGGATGGCTACACCTTC. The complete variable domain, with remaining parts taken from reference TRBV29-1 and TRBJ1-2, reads SAVISQKPSRDICQRGTSLTIQCQVDSQVTMMFWYRQQPGQSLTLIATANQGSEATYESGFVIDKFPISRPNLTFSTLTVSNMSPEDSSIYLCSVLGEDGYTFGSGTRLTVV.